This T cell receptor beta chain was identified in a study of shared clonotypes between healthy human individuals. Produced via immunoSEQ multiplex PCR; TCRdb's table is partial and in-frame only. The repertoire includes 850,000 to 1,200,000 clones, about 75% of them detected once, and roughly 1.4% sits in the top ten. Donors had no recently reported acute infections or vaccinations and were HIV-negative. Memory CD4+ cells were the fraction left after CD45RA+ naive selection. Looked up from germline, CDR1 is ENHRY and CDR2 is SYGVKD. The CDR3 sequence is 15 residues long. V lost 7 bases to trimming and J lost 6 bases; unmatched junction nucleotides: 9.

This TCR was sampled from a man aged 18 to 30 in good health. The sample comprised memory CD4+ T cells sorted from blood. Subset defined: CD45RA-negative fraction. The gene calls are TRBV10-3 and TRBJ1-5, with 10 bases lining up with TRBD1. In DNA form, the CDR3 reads TGTGCCATCAAGGATGGGACAGGGGACGCTCAGCCCCAGCATTTT. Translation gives CAIKDGTGDAQPQHF.